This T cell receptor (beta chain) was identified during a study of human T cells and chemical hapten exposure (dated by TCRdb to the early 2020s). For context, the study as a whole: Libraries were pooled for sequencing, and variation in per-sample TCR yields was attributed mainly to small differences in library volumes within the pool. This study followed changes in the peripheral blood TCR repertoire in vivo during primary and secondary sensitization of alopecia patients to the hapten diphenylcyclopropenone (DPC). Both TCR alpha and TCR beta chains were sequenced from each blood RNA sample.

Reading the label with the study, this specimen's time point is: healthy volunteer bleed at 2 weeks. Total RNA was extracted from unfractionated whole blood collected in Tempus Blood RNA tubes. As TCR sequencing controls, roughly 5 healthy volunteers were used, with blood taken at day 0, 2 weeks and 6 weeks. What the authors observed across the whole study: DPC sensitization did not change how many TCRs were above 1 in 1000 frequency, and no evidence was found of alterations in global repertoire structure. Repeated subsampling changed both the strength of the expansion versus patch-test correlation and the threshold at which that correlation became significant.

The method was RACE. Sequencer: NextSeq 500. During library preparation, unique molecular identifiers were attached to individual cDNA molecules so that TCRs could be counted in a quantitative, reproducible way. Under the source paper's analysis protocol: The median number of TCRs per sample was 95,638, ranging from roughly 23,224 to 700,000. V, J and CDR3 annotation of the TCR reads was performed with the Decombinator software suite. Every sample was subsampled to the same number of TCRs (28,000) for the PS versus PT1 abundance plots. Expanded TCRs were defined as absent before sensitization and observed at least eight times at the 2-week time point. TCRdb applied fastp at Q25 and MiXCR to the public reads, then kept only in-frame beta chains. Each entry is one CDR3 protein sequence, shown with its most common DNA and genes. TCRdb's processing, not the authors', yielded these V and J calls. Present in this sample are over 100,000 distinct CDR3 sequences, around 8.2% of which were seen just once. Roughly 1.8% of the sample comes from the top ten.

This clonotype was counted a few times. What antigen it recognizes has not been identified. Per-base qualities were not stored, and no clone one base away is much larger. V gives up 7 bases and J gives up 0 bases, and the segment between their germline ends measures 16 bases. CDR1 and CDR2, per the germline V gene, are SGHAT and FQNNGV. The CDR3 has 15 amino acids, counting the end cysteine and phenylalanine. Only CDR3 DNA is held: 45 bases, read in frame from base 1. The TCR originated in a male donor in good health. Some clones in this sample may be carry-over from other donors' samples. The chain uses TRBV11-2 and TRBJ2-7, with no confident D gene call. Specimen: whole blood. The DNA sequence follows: TGTGCCAGCACCCACGCGGACCGTGTCTCCTACGAGCAGTACTTC. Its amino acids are CASTHADRVSYEQYF.